This is a list of T cell receptor beta chains from one sample in a study of blood T cell repertoires in COVID-19. Only in-frame clones appear in the TCRdb table, and some are missing; sequencing was by immunoSEQ multiplex PCR. The data hold approximately 300,000 clones, with 90% observed a single time. The sample consisted of peripheral blood. The receptors were sampled from a woman in her 30s with COVID-19, enrolled during active disease. CDR3s include the opening cysteine and the closing phenylalanine or tryptophan. Each record gives: J gene, V gene, D gene, clone size, CDR3 DNA, CDR3 protein. A D gene is named only where the DNA matches it firmly. The size of a clone is reported for some rows only, either as once, few or many, or as a class for expanded clones.

TRBJ2-3 | TRBV7-3 | TRBD1 | - | TGTGCCAGCAGCGCCCAGGGGGCGCGGGTAACAGATACGCAGTATTTT | CASSAQGARVTDTQYF
TRBJ1-1 | TRBV19 | - | - | TGTGCCAGTAGTATGTTGCGACAACACGCTTTCTTT | CASSMLRQHAFF
TRBJ1-4 | TRBV28 | - | - | TGTGCCAGCAGTTCCACGCATCTTGAGCTGTTTTTT | CASSSTHLELFF
TRBJ2-7 | TRBV2 | TRBD1 | - | TGTGCCAGCAGTGGCTCCGGGACAGGGGGCCTCGAGCAGTACTTC | CASSGSGTGGLEQYF
TRBJ2-2 | TRBV6-2/TRBV6-3 | - | - | TGTGCCAGCAGTTGGGACTTAACCACCGGGGAGCTGTTTTTT | CASSWDLTTGELFF
TRBJ2-2 | TRBV9 | - | once | TGTGCCAGCAGCCCTCAGGGTAGCGGACTCACCGGGGAGCTGTTTTTT | CASSPQGSGLTGELFF
TRBJ1-6 | TRBV5-1 | - | - | TGCGCCAGCAGCTCCCATGTAGGGGCCGGGAGCTCCTATAATTCACCCCTCCACTTT | CASSSHVGAGSSYNSPLHF
TRBJ2-2 | TRBV10-3 | TRBD1 | - | TGTGCCGCAGGACAGGGGCCCACCGGGGAGCTGTTTTTT | CAAGQGPTGELFF
TRBJ2-1 | TRBV19 | TRBD2 | - | TGTGCCAGTAGTATTGGACTAGGGGTTAGAAATGAGCAGTTCTTC | CASSIGLGVRNEQFF
TRBJ1-3 | TRBV5-4 | - | once | TGTGCCAGCAGCTTGGATCCAGGCTCTGGAAACACCATATATTTT | CASSLDPGSGNTIYF
TRBJ2-5 | TRBV28 | - | - | TGTGCCAGCAGTTTATCTCCCGACAGATACCAAGAGACCCAGTACTTC | CASSLSPDRYQETQYF
TRBJ2-3 | TRBV25-1 | TRBD1 | - | TGTGCCAGCAGTTTGGGGAGGACAGGGGGTAGCACAGATACGCAGTATTTT | CASSLGRTGGSTDTQYF
TRBJ1-1 | TRBV7-3 | - | - | TGTGCCAGCAGCATTACAAGGAACACTGAAGCTTTCTTT | CASSITRNTEAFF
TRBJ2-7 | TRBV2 | - | - | TGTGCCAGCAGACAGGGCCCCTCCTACGAGCAGTACTTC | CASRQGPSYEQYF
TRBJ1-5 | TRBV7-9 | TRBD1 | - | TGTGCCAGCAGCCCACCCGGACAGGGGATTCAGCCCCAGCATTTT | CASSPPGQGIQPQHF
TRBJ2-1 | TRBV7-9 | - | - | TGTGCCAGCAGCTTCGAGGGGATTGGGACTTTGTCGTTCTTC | CASSFEGIGTLSFF
TRBJ2-4 | TRBV2 | - | - | TGTGCCAGCAGTGAATTAGTACTAGCCAAAAACATTCAGTACTTC | CASSELVLAKNIQYF
TRBJ2-5 | TRBV5-1 | TRBD1 | - | TGCGCCAGCAGCGGGGACTTAGGACAGGGACAAGAGACCCAGTACTTC | CASSGDLGQGQETQYF
TRBJ2-7 | TRBV12-3/TRBV12-4 | - | - | TGTGCCAGCAGTTTTACCTACGAGCAGTACTTC | CASSFTYEQYF